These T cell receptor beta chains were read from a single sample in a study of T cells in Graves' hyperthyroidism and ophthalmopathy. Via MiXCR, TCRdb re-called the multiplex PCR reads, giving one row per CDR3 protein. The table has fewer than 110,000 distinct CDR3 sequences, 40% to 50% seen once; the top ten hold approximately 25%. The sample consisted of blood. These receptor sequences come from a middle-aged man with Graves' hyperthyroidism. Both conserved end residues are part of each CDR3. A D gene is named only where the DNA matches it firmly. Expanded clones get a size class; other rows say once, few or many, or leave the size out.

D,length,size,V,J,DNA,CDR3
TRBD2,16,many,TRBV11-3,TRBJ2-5,TGTGCCAGCAGCAAGCCGGGACTAGCGGACCGAGAGACCCAGTACTTC,CASSKPGLADRETQYF
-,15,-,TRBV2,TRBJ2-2,TGTGCCAGCCGATCGCCCGAATTGAACACCGGGGAGCTGTTTTTT,CASRSPELNTGELFF
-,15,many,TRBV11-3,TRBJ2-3,TGTGCCAGCAGCTTTACGGGAGTAGGTACAGATACGCAGTATTTT,CASSFTGVGTDTQYF
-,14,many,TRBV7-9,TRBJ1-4,TGTGCCAGCAGCCTGGGACATATAAATGAAAAACTGTTTTTT,CASSLGHINEKLFF
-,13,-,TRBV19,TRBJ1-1,TGTGCCACTAGAGAGGCGTTGAACACTGAAGCTCTCTTT,CATREALNTEALF
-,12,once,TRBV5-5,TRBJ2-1,TGTGCCAGCGGCCGGGACATAAATGAGCAGTTCTTC,CASGRDINEQFF
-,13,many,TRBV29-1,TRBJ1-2,TGCAGCGTTGATGGAACAGCTAACTATGGCTACACCTTC,CSVDGTANYGYTF
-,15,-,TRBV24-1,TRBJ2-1,TGTGCCACCAGTGATTTTGGGACTGATTACAATGAGCAGTTCTTC,CATSDFGTDYNEQFF
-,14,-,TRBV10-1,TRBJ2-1,TGTGCCAGCTCAACCGGGGGGCCGGGCAATGAGCAGTTCTTC,CASSTGGPGNEQFF
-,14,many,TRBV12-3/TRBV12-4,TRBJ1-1,TGTGCCAGCAGGGGTAGGGATTCGGCGACTGAAGCTTTCTTT,CASRGRDSATEAFF
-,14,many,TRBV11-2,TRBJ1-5,TGTGCCAGCAGCCAAAGGGGTGGCAATCAGCCCCAGCATTTT,CASSQRGGNQPQHF
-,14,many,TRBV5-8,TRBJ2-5,TGTGCCAGCAGCTTCCACGCGTACCAAGAGACCCAGTACTTC,CASSFHAYQETQYF
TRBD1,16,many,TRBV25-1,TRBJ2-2,TGTGCCAGCAGTGAATACGGGACAGGGTCTTTTGGGGAGCTGTTTTTT,CASSEYGTGSFGELFF
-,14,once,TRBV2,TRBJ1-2,TGTGCCAGCAGTTTCGGGACCTCTGACTATGGCTACACCTTC,CASSFGTSDYGYTF
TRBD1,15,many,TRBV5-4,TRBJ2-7,TGTGCCAGCAGCTCTGGGGGACAGGGCTCCTACGAGCAGTACTTC,CASSSGGQGSYEQYF
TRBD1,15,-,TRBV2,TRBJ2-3,TGTGCTAGAGATCAGGGAACAGGGGTTGGAGATACGCAGTATTTT,CARDQGTGVGDTQYF
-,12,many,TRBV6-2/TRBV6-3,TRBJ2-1,TGTGCCAGCAGTTCCCCGGGACGGCAGCAGTTCTTC,CASSSPGRQQFF
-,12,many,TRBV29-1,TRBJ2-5,TGCAGCGTTGTTCTGGGGGTGGAGACCCAGTACTTC,CSVVLGVETQYF
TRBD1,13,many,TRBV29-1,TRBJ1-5,TGCAGCGCTGGGACAGGGACAAATCAGCCCCAGCATTTT,CSAGTGTNQPQHF
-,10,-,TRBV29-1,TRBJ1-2,TGCAGCGTCGGGTCCTATGGCTACACCTTC,CSVGSYGYTF
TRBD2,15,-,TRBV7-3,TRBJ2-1,TGTGCCAGCAGCCTACCGTCTAGCGGGAGCTATGAGCAGTTCTTC,CASSLPSSGSYEQFF
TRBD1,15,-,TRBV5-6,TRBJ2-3,TGTGCCAGCAGCTTAGGGGACAGCGGCACAGATACGCAGTATTTT,CASSLGDSGTDTQYF
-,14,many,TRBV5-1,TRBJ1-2,TGCGCCAGCAGCTTGGGACCAGAGAACTATGGCTACACCTTC,CASSLGPENYGYTF
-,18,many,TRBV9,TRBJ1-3,TGTGCCAGCAGCGTAGCCGTCGGGGAGGGCCGCTCTGGAAACACCATATATTTT,CASSVAVGEGRSGNTIYF
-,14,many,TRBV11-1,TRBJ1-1,TGTGCCAGCAGCTTAGGGGCTGTAGTAACTGAAGCTTTCTTT,CASSLGAVVTEAFF
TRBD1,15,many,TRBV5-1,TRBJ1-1,TGCGCCAGCAGCTTGGTTCCGGACAGGGCCACTGAAGCTTTCTTT,CASSLVPDRATEAFF
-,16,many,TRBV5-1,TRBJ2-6,TGCGCCAGCAGCTTGACTGGAACCTCTGGGGCCAACGTCCTGACTTTC,CASSLTGTSGANVLTF
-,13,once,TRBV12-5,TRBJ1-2,TGTGCTAGTGGTTTAAACAGGGTGTACGGCCACACCTTC,CASGLNRVYGHTF
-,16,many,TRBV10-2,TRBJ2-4,TGCGCCAGCAGTGAGTCGCAGGTTCTAGCCAAAAACATTCAGTACTTC,CASSESQVLAKNIQYF
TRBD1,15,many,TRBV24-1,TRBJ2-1,TGTGCCACCAGTGGGGACAGACCTCCCTACAATGAGCAGTTCTTC,CATSGDRPPYNEQFF
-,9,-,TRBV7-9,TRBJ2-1,TGTGCCAGCAGCTCGGGCGGGTTCTTC,CASSSGGFF
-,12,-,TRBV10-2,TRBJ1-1,TGCGCCAGCATGTGGGCCGACACGGAAGCTTTCTTT,CASMWADTEAFF
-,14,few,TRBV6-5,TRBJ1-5,TGTGCCAGCAGACCGGGACCCAGCAATCAGCCCCAGCATTTT,CASRPGPSNQPQHF
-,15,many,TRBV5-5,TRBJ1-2,TGTGCCAGCAGCACCCCCGGGACCGATGCTAGGGGCTACACCTTC,CASSTPGTDARGYTF
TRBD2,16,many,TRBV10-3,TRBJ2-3,TGTGCCATCAGTGACCCTCCGGGGGGGAGCACAGATACGCAGTATTTT,CAISDPPGGSTDTQYF
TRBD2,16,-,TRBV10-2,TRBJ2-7,TGCGCCAGCAGTGAGCCTAGCGGGTGGAACTCCTACGAGCAGTACTTC,CASSEPSGWNSYEQYF
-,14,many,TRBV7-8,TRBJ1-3,TGTGCCAGCAGCTCAGACACCTCTGGAAACACCATATATTTT,CASSSDTSGNTIYF
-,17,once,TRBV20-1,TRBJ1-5,TGCAGTGCCCCCCCGGCGGGGCCTACGTATAGCAATCAGCCCCAGCATTTT,CSAPPAGPTYSNQPQHF
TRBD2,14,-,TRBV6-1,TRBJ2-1,TGTGCCAGCACCGGACTAGCGGGGTACAATGAGCAGTTCTTC,CASTGLAGYNEQFF